The 32 T cell receptor beta chains below were found in one sample sequenced in a study of T cell repertoires in cytomegalovirus infection. From the reads, TCRdb called clonotypes with MiXCR, one entry per CDR3 protein. The table includes 150,000 to 200,000 distinct CDR3 sequences, 28% detected once. Sequenced material: PBMCs. The receptors originated from a human donor in good health (CMV status not recorded). Some clones in this sample may be carry-over from other donors' samples.

This clonotype was found many times. J is TRBJ2-3 and V is TRBV7-2; tentative D call: TRBD1 (5 bases). Germline CDR1 and CDR2: SGHTA and FQGNSA. The CDR3 spans 15 residues. Between the trimmed V and J ends, which lost 5 bases and 4 bases, there was a span of 16 bases. CDR3: CASSPQAGFADTQYF. CDR3 DNA: TGTGCCAGCAGCCCTCAGGCAGGGTTTGCAGATACGCAGTATTTT.

Ten or more counts support this clonotype. The gene calls are TRBV7-2 and TRBJ1-1; 8 bases match TRBD1. CDR1 SGHTA and CDR2 FQGNSA come from the germline V gene. This CDR3 region has 15 residues. Trimming removed 6 bases from V and 1 base from J; junction bases left unmatched: 7. CDR3 DNA sequence: TGTGCCAGCAGAACAGCAGGGGGCAAGAACACTGAAGCTTTCTTT. It encodes CASRTAGGKNTEAFF. Together with reference TRBV7-2 and TRBJ1-1, the CDR3 gives the full variable domain: GAGVSQSPSNKVTEKGKDVELRCDPISGHTALYWYRQSLGQGLEFLIYFQGNSAPDKSGLPSDRFSAERTGGSVSTLTIQRTQQEDSAVYLCASRTAGGKNTEAFFGQGTRLTVV.

This clonotype has ten or more counts. The gene calls are TRBV7-8 and TRBJ2-3; either TRBD1 or TRBD2 may supply D (6 bases each). This CDR3 is built from 18 residues. Per the germline V gene, CDR1 is SGHVS and CDR2 is FQNEAQ. V shed 5 bases and J shed 1 base, with 22 bases lying between them. DNA for the CDR3: TGTGCCAGCAGCCCCCTTCGGGGGCGGACTTCGGGCACAGATACGCAGTATTTT. This encodes CASSPLRGRTSGTDTQYF.

The sample holds a few counts of this clonotype. The rearrangement links TRBV2 to TRBJ2-4; TRBD1 might be the D (6 bases). The length of the CDR3 is 14 residues. CDR1 SNHLY and CDR2 FYNNEI come from the germline V gene. V lost 6 bases and J 1 base, leaving 10 bases between the germline ends. CDR3 sequence (DNA): TGTGCCAGCAGGAGGACAGTCGCCAAAAACATTCAGTACTTC. Amino acid sequence: CASRRTVAKNIQYF.

This clonotype was picked up many times. The CDR3 loop reads CASSSSRRETQYF. CDR3 DNA sequence: TGTGCCAGCAGCTCCTCCCGACGGGAGACCCAGTACTTC. This chain links TRBV7-6 with TRBJ2-5, with unresolved D. CDR3 length: 13 residues. Per the germline V gene, CDR1 is SGHVS and CDR2 is FNYEAQ. V shed 4 bases and J shed 5 bases, with 11 bases lying between them.

This clonotype was seen a handful of times. The chain couples TRBV20-1 to TRBJ2-5; 14 positions match TRBD2. CDR3 length: 17 residues. The trim removed 6 bases at V and 9 bases at J, leaving 18 bases unmatched. Per the germline V gene, CDR1 is DFQATT and CDR2 is SNEGSKA (reference sequence). The CDR3 here is CSASTSLRTSGGSAQYF. DNA for the CDR3: TGCAGTGCCAGTACGAGCCTTCGGACTAGCGGGGGGTCGGCCCAGTACTTC.

CDR3 coding DNA: TGTGCCAGCAGACGGGGGGCGCGGCCTGAAGCTTTCTTT. Translated, it gives CASRRGARPEAFF. V gene TRBV6-2 or TRBV6-3 combines with J gene TRBJ1-1; a possible D gene is TRBD1 (6 bases). With 6 bases removed from V and 6 bases from J, the gap between germline ends came to 14 bases. Germline CDR1 is MNHEY and CDR2 is SVGEGT. The CDR3 extends over 13 amino acids.

This clonotype showed up just a few times. The chain couples TRBV7-6 to TRBJ2-2; D unresolved. CDR3 length: 13 residues. Trimming removed 2 bases from V and 7 bases from J, with 8 bases in between. The germline CDR1 and CDR2 sequences are SGHVS and FNYEAQ. Here the CDR3 reads CASSLPLVGELFF. CDR3 bases: TGTGCCAGCAGCTTACCGTTGGTCGGGGAGCTGTTTTTT.

In the case of this clonotype: The junction departs from germline at one end; a sequencing error may be responsible. The chain is built from TRBV7-9 and TRBJ1-5; the D gene is possibly TRBD1 (6 bases). CDR1 and CDR2 from the germline V gene are SEHNR and FQNEAQ (reference sequence). The CDR3 loop spans 12 amino acids. CDR3 nucleotides: TGTGCCAGCAGCTTAGACGCAGGGGCCCATGCTTTT. Protein: CASSLDAGAHAF.

This clonotype was observed a handful of times. This chain uses TRBV7-8 with TRBJ2-2; weak D call: TRBD2 (5 bases). CDR1 and CDR2 from the germline V gene are SGHVS and FQNEAQ. V shed 5 bases and J shed 0 bases, with 10 bases lying between them. The CDR3 totals 15 residues. The CDR3 nucleotides read TGTGCCAGCAGCAGACTTAGCGCGAACACCGGGGAGCTGTTTTTT. Translation: CASSRLSANTGELFF.

As to this clonotype: A read error may explain this, as a much larger clone is one base away. This chain links TRBV7-2 with TRBJ2-1, with 14 bases that match TRBD2. Germline-derived CDR1 and CDR2 are SGHTA and FQGNSA. The V and J ends lost 5 bases and 4 bases, in that order; junction bases with no gene match: 10. This CDR3 region has 18 residues. The CDR3 loop reads CASSPAGTSGGPYNEQFF. CDR3 in DNA: TGTGCCAGCAGCCCTGCTGGGACTAGCGGGGGACCTTACAATGAGCAGTTCTTC.

This clonotype occurred many times. The chain links TRBV7-8 to TRBJ2-7; possible D gene TRBD1, 5 bases. The V end lost 2 bases, the J end lost 6 bases, and 8 bases lay between the germline ends. Germline values: CDR1 SGHVS, CDR2 FQNEAQ. This CDR3 has 12 amino acids. This chain's CDR3 is CASSLQGTEQYF. The CDR3 DNA is TGTGCCAGCAGCTTACAGGGAACCGAGCAGTACTTC.

In its sample, this clonotype was seen a few times. V is TRBV7-9 and J is TRBJ1-5; D is unresolved. The CDR3 sequence is 14 residues long. V shed 1 base and J shed 2 bases, with 6 bases lying between them. CDR1 and CDR2 from the germline V gene are SEHNR and FQNEAQ (reference sequence). The CDR3 region has the DNA TGTGCCAGCAGCTTAGGAGAAGGCAATCAGCCCCAGCATTTT. As protein: CASSLGEGNQPQHF.

The chain recombines TRBV6-6 with TRBJ2-5; no firm D call. Germline values: CDR1 MNHNY, CDR2 SVGAGI (reference sequence). The CDR3 extends over 14 amino acids. V was shortened by 1 base and J by 5 bases, with 11 bases between the two germline ends. The CDR3 here is CASSYLAHGETQYF. CDR3 DNA sequence: TGTGCCAGCAGTTACTTGGCGCACGGGGAGACCCAGTACTTC.

The chain is built from TRBV7-6 and TRBJ2-5; TRBD2 matches at 7 bases. Germline loops: CDR1 SGHVS, CDR2 FNYEAQ. The CDR3 totals 15 residues. The junction had 4 bases not matched to a gene; V was cut back by 3 bases and J by 0 bases. As DNA, the CDR3 is TGTGCCAGCAGCTTTACGGGGACTAACCAAGAGACCCAGTACTTC. Its translation: CASSFTGTNQETQYF.

The chain uses TRBV14 and TRBJ1-2; the match to TRBD1 covers 7 bases. CDR1 and CDR2 from the germline V gene are SGHDN and FVKESK. The ends lost 3 bases at V and 2 bases at J; junction bases unmatched: 3. This CDR3 has 14 residues. The CDR3, as DNA: TGTGCCAGCAGCCAGTTGGGACAGAACTATGGCTACACCTTC. It translates to CASSQLGQNYGYTF.

The gene calls are TRBV10-3 and TRBJ1-1, with D maybe TRBD1 (5 bases). Germline assignment: CDR1 ENHRY and CDR2 SYGVKD. The CDR3 extends over 15 amino acids. V lost 5 bases and J lost 0, with 13 bases in between. The CDR3 here is CAISQTKGVNTEAFF. In nucleotides, the CDR3 is TGTGCCATCAGTCAGACCAAAGGGGTGAACACTGAAGCTTTCTTT.

The chain couples TRBV18 to TRBJ2-2; either TRBD1 or TRBD2 may supply D (6 bases each). CDR1 and CDR2 from the germline V gene are KGHSH and LQKENI. The CDR3 has 17 amino acids. V lost 4 bases and J 0 bases, leaving 15 bases between the germline ends. The CDR3 sequence is CASSLSRGLANTGELFF. The CDR3 DNA is TGTGCCAGCTCACTGAGCCGGGGGCTCGCGAACACCGGGGAGCTGTTTTTT.

This clonotype was counted ten times or more. V usage is TRBV7-6 and J usage is TRBJ1-4; D not certain. The germline V and J ends were trimmed by 5 bases and 2 bases, with 9 bases remaining between them. This CDR3 has 14 amino acids. Germline V lookup: CDR1 SGHVS, CDR2 FNYEAQ. CDR3: CASSQLRTNEKLFF. As DNA, the CDR3 is TGTGCCAGCAGCCAACTCAGGACTAATGAAAAACTGTTTTTT.

This clonotype was seen a few times. The chain couples TRBV29-1 to TRBJ1-2; D not resolved. V lost 5 bases and J 6 bases, leaving 7 bases between the germline ends. The CDR3 is made up of 10 amino acids. Looked up from germline, CDR1 is SQVTM and CDR2 is ANQGSEA. The CDR3 nucleotides are TGCAGCGTTAATGCCCATGGCTACACCTTC. It codes for CSVNAHGYTF.

This clonotype was observed once. One end of the junction does not line up with germline, which may come from a read error. The V and J genes are TRBV7-2 and TRBJ1-1; D remains unclear. The CDR3 runs to 13 residues. From germline, CDR1 is SGHTA and CDR2 FQGNSA. The CDR3 region is CASSAHKNTVAFF. The DNA of the CDR3 is TGTGCCAGCAGCGCCCACAAGAACACTGTAGCTTTCTTT.

The chain combines TRBV6-1 with TRBJ2-1; no clear D gene. V was cut by 10 bases and J by 6 bases, with 16 bases left in between. The CDR3 extends over 13 amino acids. Per the germline V gene, CDR1 is MNHNS and CDR2 is SASEGT. CDR3 amino acids: CATSFGYSNEQFF. CDR3 DNA sequence: TGTGCCACCAGCTTCGGGTATAGCAATGAGCAGTTCTTC.

Of note for this clonotype: A read error may be the cause here, since a much bigger clone is one base away. The chain couples TRBV7-2 to TRBJ2-7, with a possible D match to TRBD2 (6 bases). The length of the CDR3 is 14 residues. The V gene's germline CDR1 is SGHTA and CDR2 FQGNSA. CDR3 in amino acids: CASSARRDSYGQYF. In DNA form, the CDR3 reads TGTGCCAGCAGCGCACGCCGGGACTCCTACGGGCAGTACTTC.

CDR3 DNA sequence: TGTGCCAGCACCTCCCGGGACAGGGCCTACGAGCAGTACTTC. Its protein is CASTSRDRAYEQYF. The genes are TRBV6-2 or TRBV6-3 and TRBJ2-7; 9 nucleotides match TRBD1. This CDR3 has 14 residues. Per germline, CDR1 MNHEY and CDR2 SVGEGT. The J segment lost 2 bases and the V segment lost 7 bases, leaving 6 bases of the junction unmatched.

CDR3 DNA sequence: TGTGCCAGCAGCTTCGGAGTCGGTAACACCGGGGAGCTGTTTTTT. It encodes CASSFGVGNTGELFF. This chain joins TRBV7-9 and TRBJ2-2; unclear D gene. The germline gives CDR1 SEHNR, CDR2 FQNEAQ (reference sequence). The CDR3 totals 15 residues. V shed 3 bases and J shed 2 bases, with 10 bases lying between them.

The chain has TRBV7-2 and TRBJ2-5; TRBD2 matches at 14 bases. From germline, CDR1 is SGHTA and CDR2 FQGNSA. After removal of 4 bases from V and 4 bases from J, the junction contained 14 bases not matched to a gene. This CDR3 is 19 amino acids long. For the CDR3, the DNA is TGTGCCAGCAGCTCGCCGCTCGGACTAGCGGGGGGAGCCCCAGAGACCCAGTACTTC. Protein sequence: CASSSPLGLAGGAPETQYF.

This sequence joins TRBV20-1 and TRBJ2-5; 7 bases align to TRBD2. From germline, CDR1 is DFQATT and CDR2 SNEGSKA (reference sequence). The CDR3 spans 15 residues. Germline trimming cut 0 bases from V and 5 bases from J; bases unmatched to any gene: 9. The CDR3 DNA reads as TGCAGTGCTAGAGATTGGACTAGTCGCATGGAGACCCAGTACTTC. Translation gives CSARDWTSRMETQYF.

This sequence joins TRBV20-1 and TRBJ2-3; D is possibly TRBD1 or TRBD2 (6 bases each). V was clipped by 6 bases and J by 2 bases, with 18 bases between them. The CDR3 runs to 15 residues. From germline, CDR1 is DFQATT and CDR2 SNEGSKA (reference sequence). CDR3 loop: CSAGRLGGNTDTQYF. The CDR3 DNA reads as TGCAGTGCGGGGAGACTAGGGGGTAACACAGATACGCAGTATTTT.

This chain connects TRBV12-5 to TRBJ2-1; D might be TRBD1 (6 bases). CDR3 size: 12 residues. Trimming stripped 7 bases from V and 7 bases from J, with 11 bases between. CDR1 is LGHNT and CDR2 is FRNRAP in the germline V gene. For the CDR3, the DNA is TGTGCTAGTGCCCGAGGGGGTAATGAGCAGTTCTTC. Translating gives CASARGGNEQFF.

This clonotype was counted only a few times. The CDR3 region is CASSSRDSLSSYNSPLHF. CDR3 DNA: TGTGCCAGCAGCTCGCGGGACAGCCTGAGCTCCTATAATTCACCCCTCCACTTT. The rearrangement uses TRBV7-8 and TRBJ1-6, with 7 nucleotides matching TRBD1. This CDR3 spans 18 amino acids. Unmatched junction bases numbered 9, after V lost 4 bases and J lost 0 bases. Germline assignment: CDR1 SGHVS and CDR2 FQNEAQ.

This clonotype was seen many times. V usage is TRBV7-3 and J usage is TRBJ2-2; 9 nucleotides match TRBD2. The CDR3 spans 15 residues. From germline, CDR1 is SGHTA and CDR2 FQGTGA. The V segment lost 3 bases and the J segment 1 base; nucleotides outside the gene matches: 0. Here the CDR3 reads CASSLTSGNTGELFF. In nucleotides, the CDR3 is TGTGCCAGCAGCTTGACTAGCGGGAACACCGGGGAGCTGTTTTTT.

CDR3 DNA: TGCAGCGTTATGGAGGGAGAGACCCAGTACTTC. This gives the protein CSVMEGETQYF. V and J are TRBV29-1 and TRBJ2-5, with D possibly being TRBD2 (6 bases). This CDR3 contains 11 residues. With 5 bases removed from V and 4 bases from J, the gap between germline ends came to 8 bases. Germline V CDR1 and CDR2: SQVTM, ANQGSEA.